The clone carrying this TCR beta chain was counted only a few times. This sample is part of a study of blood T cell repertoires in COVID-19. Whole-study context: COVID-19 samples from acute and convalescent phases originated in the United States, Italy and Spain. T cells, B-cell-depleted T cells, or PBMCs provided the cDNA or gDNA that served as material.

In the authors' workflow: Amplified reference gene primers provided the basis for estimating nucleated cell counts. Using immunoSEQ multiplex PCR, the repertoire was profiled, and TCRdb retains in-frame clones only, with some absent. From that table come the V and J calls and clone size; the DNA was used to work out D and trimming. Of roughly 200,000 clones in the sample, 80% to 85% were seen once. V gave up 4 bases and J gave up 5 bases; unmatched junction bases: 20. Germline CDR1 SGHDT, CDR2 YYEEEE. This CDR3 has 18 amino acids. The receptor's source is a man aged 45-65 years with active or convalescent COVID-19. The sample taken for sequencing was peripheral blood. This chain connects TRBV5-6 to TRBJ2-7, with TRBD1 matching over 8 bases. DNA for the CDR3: TGTGCCAGCAGCCGGGGGAGGACAGGGTGGGGAGCGGCGCACGAGCAGTACTTC. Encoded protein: CASSRGRTGWGAAHEQYF.